The text below deals with one TCR beta chain. Its matching antigen is unknown. The V gene end was trimmed by 5 bases and the J gene end by 3 bases; junction bases not matched to a gene: 8. This CDR3 is 16 amino acids long. Germline V gene sequence: CDR1 SGHRS, CDR2 YFSETQ. This entry comes from a study of OX40 agonist ivuxolimab in advanced cancers. Across the whole study: Participants could have had prior anti-PD-1, anti-PD-L1 or anti-CTLA-4 therapy, and 40% had some. Two cutaneous melanoma patients and one hepatocellular carcinoma patient, three in all, had partial responses. The study's findings and limits: Which antigen the expanded peripheral T cells recognized is unknown.

Blood draws occurred at baseline, cycle 4 day 1, and cycle 7 day 1. The protocol was immunoSEQ multiplex PCR, while the TCRdb copy is restricted to in-frame clones and leaves out a portion. Counted here are around 61,000 clones, roughly 84% occurring once; the ten biggest clones make up around 0.52%. This sample comprised CD4+ or CD8+ T cells sorted from blood, obtained in a trial of the OX40 agonist ivuxolimab. The TCR comes from an adult with an advanced solid tumor such as melanoma, head and neck, liver or kidney cancer. The chain has TRBV5-1 and TRBJ2-1; 10 bases agree with TRBD2. CDR3 DNA sequence: TGCGCCAGCAGAAGGACCCTAGCGGGGGACTACAATGAGCAGTTCTTC. This codes for CASRRTLAGDYNEQFF.